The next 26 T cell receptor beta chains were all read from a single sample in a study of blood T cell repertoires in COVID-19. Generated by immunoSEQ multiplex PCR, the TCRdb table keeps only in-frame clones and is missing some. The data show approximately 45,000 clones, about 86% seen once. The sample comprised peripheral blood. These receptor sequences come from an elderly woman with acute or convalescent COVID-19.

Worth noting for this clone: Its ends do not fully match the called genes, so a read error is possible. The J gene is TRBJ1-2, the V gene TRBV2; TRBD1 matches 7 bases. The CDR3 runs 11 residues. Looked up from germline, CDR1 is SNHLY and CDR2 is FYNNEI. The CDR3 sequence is CASRNRDSSSF. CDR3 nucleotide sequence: TGTGCCAGCAGGAACCGGGACAGTTCAAGCTTC. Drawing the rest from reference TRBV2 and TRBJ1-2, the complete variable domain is EPEVTQTPSHQVTQMGQEVILRCVPISNHLYFYWYRQILGQKVEFLVSFYNNEISEKSEIFDDQFSVERPDGSNFTLKIRSTKLEDSAMYFCASRNRDSSSFGSGTRLTVV.

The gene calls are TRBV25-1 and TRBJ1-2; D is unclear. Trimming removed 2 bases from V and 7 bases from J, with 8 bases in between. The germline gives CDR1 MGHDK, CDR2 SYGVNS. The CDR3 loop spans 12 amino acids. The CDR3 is CASSEGLTGYTF. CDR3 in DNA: TGTGCCAGCAGTGAAGGACTCACTGGCTACACCTTC.

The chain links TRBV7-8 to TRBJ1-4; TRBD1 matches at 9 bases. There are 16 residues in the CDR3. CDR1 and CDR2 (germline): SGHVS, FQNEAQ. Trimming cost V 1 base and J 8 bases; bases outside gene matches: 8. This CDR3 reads CASSLVTGQGGEKLFF. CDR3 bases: TGTGCCAGCAGCTTAGTTACGGGACAGGGAGGGGAAAAACTGTTTTTT.

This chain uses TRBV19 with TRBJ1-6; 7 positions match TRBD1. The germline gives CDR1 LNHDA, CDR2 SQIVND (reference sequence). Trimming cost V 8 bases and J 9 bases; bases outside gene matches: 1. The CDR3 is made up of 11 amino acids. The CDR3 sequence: CASRQGSPLHF. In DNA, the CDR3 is TGTGCCAGTCGACAGGGTTCACCCCTCCACTTT.

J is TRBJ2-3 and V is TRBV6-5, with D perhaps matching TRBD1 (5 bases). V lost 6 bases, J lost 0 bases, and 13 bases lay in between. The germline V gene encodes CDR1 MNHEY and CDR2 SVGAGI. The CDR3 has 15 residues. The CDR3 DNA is TGTGCCAGCAGGAAGGACACCACGAGCACAGATACGCAGTATTTT. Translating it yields CASRKDTTSTDTQYF.

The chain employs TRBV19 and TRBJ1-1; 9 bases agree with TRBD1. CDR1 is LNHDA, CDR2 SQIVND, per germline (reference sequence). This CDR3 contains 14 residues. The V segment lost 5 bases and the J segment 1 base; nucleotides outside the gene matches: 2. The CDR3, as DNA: TGTGCCAGTAGTGCGACAGGGGGGAACACTGAAGCTTTCTTT. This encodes CASSATGGNTEAFF. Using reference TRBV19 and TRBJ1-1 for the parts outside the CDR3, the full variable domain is DGGITQSPKYLFRKEGQNVTLSCEQNLNHDAMYWYRQDPGQGLRLIYYSQIVNDFQKGDIAEGYSVSREKKESFPLTVTSAQKNPTAFYLCASSATGGNTEAFFGQGTRLTVV.

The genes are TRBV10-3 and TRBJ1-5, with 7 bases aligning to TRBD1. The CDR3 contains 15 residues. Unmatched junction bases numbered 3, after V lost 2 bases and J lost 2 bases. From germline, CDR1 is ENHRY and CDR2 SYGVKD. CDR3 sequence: CAISERQGGNQPQHF. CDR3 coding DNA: TGTGCCATCAGTGAGAGGCAGGGGGGCAATCAGCCCCAGCATTTT.

Here the CDR3 reads CASSLGPGHKAFF. The CDR3 bases are TGTGCCAGCAGCTTAGGGCCGGGACACAAAGCTTTCTTT. The V call is TRBV14, the J call TRBJ1-1; D is perhaps TRBD1 (6 bases). Per germline, CDR1 SGHDN and CDR2 FVKESK. V was pared by 5 bases and J by 9 bases, with 16 bases between. This CDR3 has 13 residues.

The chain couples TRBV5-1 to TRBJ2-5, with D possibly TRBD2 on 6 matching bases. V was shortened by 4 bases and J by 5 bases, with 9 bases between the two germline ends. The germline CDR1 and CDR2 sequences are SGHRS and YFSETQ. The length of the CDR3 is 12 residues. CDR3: CASSTGTETQYF. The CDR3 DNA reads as TGCGCCAGCAGCACCGGGACTGAGACCCAGTACTTC.

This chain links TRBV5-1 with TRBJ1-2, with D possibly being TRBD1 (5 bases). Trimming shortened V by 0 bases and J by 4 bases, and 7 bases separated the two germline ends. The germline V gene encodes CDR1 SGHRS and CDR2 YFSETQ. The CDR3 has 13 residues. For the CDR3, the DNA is TGCGCCAGCAGCTTGGAAGGGGTCTATGGCTACACCTTC. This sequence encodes CASSLEGVYGYTF.

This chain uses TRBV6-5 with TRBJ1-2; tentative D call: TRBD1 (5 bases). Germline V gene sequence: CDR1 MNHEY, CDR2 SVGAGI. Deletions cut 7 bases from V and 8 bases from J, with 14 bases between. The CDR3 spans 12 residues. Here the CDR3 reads CASKQAEKGYTF. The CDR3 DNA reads TGTGCCAGCAAACAGGCAGAGAAAGGCTACACCTTC.

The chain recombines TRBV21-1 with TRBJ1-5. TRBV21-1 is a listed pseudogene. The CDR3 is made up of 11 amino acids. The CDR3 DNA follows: TGTGCCAGCAGCATCGGACTGCCCCAGCATTTT. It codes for CASSIGLPQHF.

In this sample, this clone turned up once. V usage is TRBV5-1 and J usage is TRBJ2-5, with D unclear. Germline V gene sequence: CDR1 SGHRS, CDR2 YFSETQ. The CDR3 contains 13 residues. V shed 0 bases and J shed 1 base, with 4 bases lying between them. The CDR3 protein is CASSLDTQETQYF. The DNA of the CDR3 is TGCGCCAGCAGCTTGGACACCCAAGAGACCCAGTACTTC. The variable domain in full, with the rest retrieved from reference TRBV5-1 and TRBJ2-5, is KAGVTQTPRYLIKTRGQQVTLSCSPISGHRSVSWYQQTPGQGLQFLFEYFSETQRNKGNFPGRFSGRQFSNSRSEMNVSTLELGDSALYLCASSLDTQETQYFGPGTRLLVL.

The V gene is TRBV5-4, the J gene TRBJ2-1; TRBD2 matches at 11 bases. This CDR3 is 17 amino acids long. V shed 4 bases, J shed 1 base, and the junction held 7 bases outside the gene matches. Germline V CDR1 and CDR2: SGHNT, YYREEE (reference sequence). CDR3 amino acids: CASSTPSGGKSYNEQFF. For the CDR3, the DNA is TGTGCCAGCAGCACTCCTAGCGGGGGGAAATCCTACAATGAGCAGTTCTTC.

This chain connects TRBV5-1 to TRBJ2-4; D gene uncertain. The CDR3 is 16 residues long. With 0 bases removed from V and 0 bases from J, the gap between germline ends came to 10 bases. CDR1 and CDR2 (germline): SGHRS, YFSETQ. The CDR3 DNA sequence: TGCGCCAGCAGCTTGGACCAGGCATTAGCCAAAAACATTCAGTACTTC. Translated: CASSLDQALAKNIQYF.

The CDR3 nucleotides read TGTGCCAGCAGTTATATTAGCGGGGGGGTGTCCTACGAGCAGTACTTC. Amino acid sequence: CASSYISGGVSYEQYF. The chain uses TRBV5-6 and TRBJ2-7, with 11 nucleotides matching TRBD2. The CDR3 spans 16 residues. Germline lookup yields CDR1 SGHDT and CDR2 YYEEEE. Losses at the gene ends were 5 bases for V and 1 base for J; bases not matched to a gene: 8.

CDR3: CASSLTRGYNEQFF. In DNA form, the CDR3 reads TGTGCCAGCAGCTTGACCCGAGGGTACAATGAGCAGTTCTTC. The V and J genes are TRBV11-3 and TRBJ2-1; D is possibly TRBD2 (5 bases). The CDR3 runs to 14 residues. The germline V and J ends were trimmed by 3 bases and 4 bases, with 10 bases remaining between them. Germline assignment: CDR1 SGHNT and CDR2 YENEEA.

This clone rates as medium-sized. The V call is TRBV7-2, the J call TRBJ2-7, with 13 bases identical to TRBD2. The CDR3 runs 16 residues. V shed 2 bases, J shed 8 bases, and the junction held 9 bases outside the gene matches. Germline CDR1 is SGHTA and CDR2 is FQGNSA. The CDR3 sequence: CASSLRGTSGGAKQYF. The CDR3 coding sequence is TGTGCCAGCAGCTTAAGGGGAACTAGCGGGGGGGCGAAGCAGTACTTC.

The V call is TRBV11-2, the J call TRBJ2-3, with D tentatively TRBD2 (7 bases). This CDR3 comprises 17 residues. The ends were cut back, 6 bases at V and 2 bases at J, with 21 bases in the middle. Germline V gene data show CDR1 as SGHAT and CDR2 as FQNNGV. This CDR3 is CASRSRGGGAYTDTQYF. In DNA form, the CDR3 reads TGTGCCAGCAGATCCAGGGGAGGGGGGGCCTACACAGATACGCAGTATTTT. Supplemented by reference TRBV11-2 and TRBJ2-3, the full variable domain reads EAGVAQSPRYKIIEKRQSVAFWCNPISGHATLYWYQQILGQGPKLLIQFQNNGVVDDSQLPKDRFSAERLKGVDSTLKIQPAKLEDSAVYLCASRSRGGGAYTDTQYFGPGTRLTVL.

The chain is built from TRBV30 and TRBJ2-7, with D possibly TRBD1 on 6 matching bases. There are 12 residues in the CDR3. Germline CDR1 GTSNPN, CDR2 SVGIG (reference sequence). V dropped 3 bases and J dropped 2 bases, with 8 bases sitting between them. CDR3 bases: TGTGCCTGGAGCAGGGGCCCCTACGAGCAGTACTTC. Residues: CAWSRGPYEQYF.

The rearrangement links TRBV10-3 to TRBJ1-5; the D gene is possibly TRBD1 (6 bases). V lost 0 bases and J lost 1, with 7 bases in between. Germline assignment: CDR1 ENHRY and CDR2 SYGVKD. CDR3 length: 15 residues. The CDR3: CAISESRGSNQPQHF. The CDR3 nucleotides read TGTGCCATCAGTGAGTCGAGGGGGAGCAATCAGCCCCAGCATTTT.

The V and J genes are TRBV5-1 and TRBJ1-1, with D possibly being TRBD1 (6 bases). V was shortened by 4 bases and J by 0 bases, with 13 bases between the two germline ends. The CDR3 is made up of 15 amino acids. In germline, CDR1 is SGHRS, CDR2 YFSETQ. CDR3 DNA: TGCGCCAGCAGCCCCGGAACAGGGATGAACACTGAAGCTTTCTTT. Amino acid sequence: CASSPGTGMNTEAFF.

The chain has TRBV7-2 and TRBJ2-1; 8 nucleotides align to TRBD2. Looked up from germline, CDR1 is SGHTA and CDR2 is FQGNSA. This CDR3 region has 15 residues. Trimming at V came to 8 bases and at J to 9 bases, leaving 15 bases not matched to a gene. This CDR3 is CASAPDLAGATEQFF. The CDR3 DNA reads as TGTGCCAGCGCCCCCGATCTAGCGGGCGCAACTGAGCAGTTCTTC.

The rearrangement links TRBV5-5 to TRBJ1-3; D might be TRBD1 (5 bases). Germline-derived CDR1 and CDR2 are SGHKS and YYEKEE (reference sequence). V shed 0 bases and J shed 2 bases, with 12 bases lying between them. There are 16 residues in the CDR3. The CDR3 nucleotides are TGTGCCAGCAGCTTGGGGGGCCCGGGGGCTGGAAACACCATATATTTT. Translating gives CASSLGGPGAGNTIYF. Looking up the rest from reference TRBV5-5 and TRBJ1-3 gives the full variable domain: DAGVTQSPTHLIKTRGQQVTLRCSPISGHKSVSWYQQVLGQGPQFIFQYYEKEERGRGNFPDRFSARQFPNYSSELNVNALLLGDSALYLCASSLGGPGAGNTIYFGEGSWLTVV.

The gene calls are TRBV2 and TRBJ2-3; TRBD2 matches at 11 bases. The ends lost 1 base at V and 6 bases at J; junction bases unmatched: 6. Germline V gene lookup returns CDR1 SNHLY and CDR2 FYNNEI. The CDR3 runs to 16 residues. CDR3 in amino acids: CASSEDLAGGPDTQYF. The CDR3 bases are TGTGCCAGCAGTGAAGATCTAGCGGGGGGTCCGGATACGCAGTATTTT.

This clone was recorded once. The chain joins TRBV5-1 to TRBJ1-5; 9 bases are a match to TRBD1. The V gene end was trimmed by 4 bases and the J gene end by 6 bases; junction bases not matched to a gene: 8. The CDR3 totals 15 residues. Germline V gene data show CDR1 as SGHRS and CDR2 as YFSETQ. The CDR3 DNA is TGCGCCAGCAGCACAGGGACAGGGAACGGTCAGCCCCAGCATTTT. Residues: CASSTGTGNGQPQHF.